Listed below are T cell receptor beta chains from one sample, sequenced in a study of blood T cells in healthy people across ages. MiXCR was run by TCRdb on the 5' RACE reads, yielding one entry per CDR3 protein. The sample includes 920,000 or so distinct CDR3 sequences, more than 40% of them seen just once. The source material was blood. The receptor set was obtained from a woman aged 55-75 years in good health. Both conserved end residues are part of each CDR3. D genes are given only for firm matches. Size is omitted from some rows. Given values are once, few, many or a class for expanded clones.

TRBJ1-2,NA,NA,TRBV29-1,TGCAGCGTCCCTTGGACAGACGACTATGGCTACACCTTC,CSVPWTDDYGYTF
TRBJ2-7,NA,NA,TRBV28,TGTGCCAGCACCCTCGGGCTAGGGCAGGGGGAGCAGTACTTC,CASTLGLGQGEQYF
TRBJ2-7,NA,TRBD2,TRBV2,TGTGCCAGCAGTGAGAGGACTAGCGGGATTTCATACGAGCAGTACTTC,CASSERTSGISYEQYF
TRBJ2-3,few,TRBD2,TRBV9,TGTGCCAGCAGCGCATACGGGGCTAGCGGGGTTCCGGATTATACGCAGTATTTT,CASSAYGASGVPDYTQYF
TRBJ2-7,NA,TRBD2,TRBV7-2,TGTGCCAGCAGCGCCCCTCCACTAGCGGGAGTTCTCCGCGAGCAGTACTTC,CASSAPPLAGVLREQYF
TRBJ2-7,NA,NA,TRBV10-3,TGTGCCATCAGACCCGCCGGGACTGTCACCTACGAGCAGTACTTC,CAIRPAGTVTYEQYF
TRBJ2-1,NA,TRBD2,TRBV6-2/TRBV6-3,TGTGCCAGCAGTTACTCGGGACTAGCGGGAGAGGATGAGCAGTTCTTC,CASSYSGLAGEDEQFF
TRBJ1-2,NA,TRBD1,TRBV30,TGTGCCTGGAGTGACGACAGGGACTACACCTTC,CAWSDDRDYTF
TRBJ2-7,once,TRBD2,TRBV27,TGTGCCAGCAGTGACGGGACTAGCGGACACAATGAGCAGTACTTC,CASSDGTSGHNEQYF
TRBJ2-2,NA,TRBD2,TRBV12-5,TGTGCTAGTGGTTTGGCCCTTAGACTAGCGGGTGGATCGAACACCGGGGAGCTGTTTTTT,CASGLALRLAGGSNTGELFF
TRBJ2-4,NA,NA,TRBV11-2,TGTGCCAGCAGCGTAGTACAGTTCGGAAACATTCAGTACTTC,CASSVVQFGNIQYF
TRBJ2-3,NA,NA,TRBV3-1,TGTGCCAGCAGCCAAGTGGGGGGCAGGAATACGCAGTATTTT,CASSQVGGRNTQYF
TRBJ2-7,NA,NA,TRBV28,TGTGCCAGCAGTCACGACAGTCCGGGGCCCGAGCAGTACTTC,CASSHDSPGPEQYF
TRBJ2-1,NA,TRBD2,TRBV11-2,TGTGCCAGCAGGTCGACTAGCGGAGTGGTCAATGAGCAGTTCTTC,CASRSTSGVVNEQFF
TRBJ2-7,NA,NA,TRBV6-1,TGTGCCAGCAGAGAGGATTCGGACTGGACCTACGAGCAGTACTTC,CASREDSDWTYEQYF
TRBJ2-7,few,TRBD1,TRBV28,TGTGCCAGCAGCCCCCCGACAGGGTTCATCTACGAGCAGTACTTC,CASSPPTGFIYEQYF
TRBJ1-2,NA,TRBD1,TRBV29-1,TGCAGCGCTGGGACAGGGGGCGAGACTAACTATGGCTACACCTTC,CSAGTGGETNYGYTF
TRBJ2-5,NA,TRBD2,TRBV12-3/TRBV12-4,TGTGCCAGCAGGATAGCGGGCTCCGTGGGTACCCAGTACTTC,CASRIAGSVGTQYF
TRBJ2-5,few,NA,TRBV5-1,TGCGCCAGCAGCCCCCCGACTAGTCGTGGAGAGACCCAGTACTTC,CASSPPTSRGETQYF
TRBJ2-7,NA,NA,TRBV20-1,TGCAGTGCAAACAGAAGGGAGTACGAGCAGTACTTC,CSANRREYEQYF
TRBJ2-3,NA,TRBD2,TRBV5-4,TGTGCCGGCAGCTCCCGGAGGTCTGGGAGGGCCCGAGATACGCAGTATTTT,CAGSSRRSGRARDTQYF
TRBJ2-7,few,TRBD2,TRBV27,TGTGCCAGCAGTCCCAGCGGGACTCCTACCGAGCAGTACTTC,CASSPSGTPTEQYF
TRBJ2-7,NA,NA,TRBV3-1,TGTGCCAGCAGCCAATGGGCGGGATCCTACGAGCAGTACTTC,CASSQWAGSYEQYF
TRBJ1-1,NA,NA,TRBV6-2/TRBV6-3,TGTGCCAGCAGTTACCGGGCGCGGCGGATGAACACTGAAGCTTTCTTT,CASSYRARRMNTEAFF
TRBJ1-1,NA,NA,TRBV20-1,TGCAGTGCTAGAGATCAAGGGGTGGACACTGAAGCTTTCTTT,CSARDQGVDTEAFF
TRBJ2-1,NA,TRBD2,TRBV20-1,TGCAGTGCTAATAGAAGACTAGCGGGAAGTGGGGTCAATGAGCAGTTCTTC,CSANRRLAGSGVNEQFF
TRBJ2-1,NA,NA,TRBV20-1,TGCAGTGCAGAGAGAGGGAAAGTATATGAGCAGTTCTTC,CSAERGKVYEQFF
TRBJ1-2,NA,TRBD1,TRBV20-1,TGCAGTGCCCAACCCACAGGGGTTGTCTATGGCTACACCTTC,CSAQPTGVVYGYTF
TRBJ2-5,many,TRBD1,TRBV29-1,TGCAGCGTTGAAGGGGGTGGACAGGGATACCAAGAGACCCAGTACTTC,CSVEGGGQGYQETQYF
TRBJ2-7,NA,NA,TRBV20-1,TGCAGTGCTAGAGATTATGTGGCGGGCAGCTCCTACGAGCAGTACTTC,CSARDYVAGSSYEQYF
TRBJ1-5,NA,TRBD1,TRBV20-1,TGCAGTGCAACACAGGGGGTGAGTCAGCCCCAGCATTTT,CSATQGVSQPQHF
TRBJ2-1,NA,TRBD1,TRBV7-2,TGTGCCAGCAGCTCCGGGACAGGGGGCCCCATTGAGCAGTTCTTC,CASSSGTGGPIEQFF
TRBJ2-3,NA,TRBD2,TRBV7-6,TGTGCCAGCAGCTTAGGGACTAGCGGGGAAGATACGCAGTATTTT,CASSLGTSGEDTQYF
TRBJ2-1,NA,TRBD1,TRBV11-1,TGTGCCAGCAGCCCTTGGAATGGTTGGGACAGTTCCTACAATGAGCAGTTCTTC,CASSPWNGWDSSYNEQFF
TRBJ1-5,once,NA,TRBV2,TGTGCCAGCAGTAAAAGCAGATCCCTTAGAGGCAATCAGCCCCAGCATTTT,CASSKSRSLRGNQPQHF
TRBJ1-1,NA,NA,TRBV2,TGTGCCAGCACTCACTCGACAGCCCTGGCCACTGAAGCTTTCTTT,CASTHSTALATEAFF
TRBJ1-1,few,TRBD1,TRBV29-1,TGCAGCGTTGACGGACAGGGGAAGACTGAAGCTTTCTTT,CSVDGQGKTEAFF
TRBJ2-2,NA,NA,TRBV18,TGTGCCAGCTCATCGCGGGACGCCGCGAACACCGGGGAGCTGTTTTTT,CASSSRDAANTGELFF
TRBJ1-2,NA,NA,TRBV5-6,TGTGCCAGCAGCTTGCGACAGTTAAACTATGGCTACACCTTC,CASSLRQLNYGYTF
TRBJ1-4,few,TRBD1,TRBV4-1,TGCGCCAGCAGCAACCCGACAGGGACGTCAAATGAAAAACTGTTTTTT,CASSNPTGTSNEKLFF
TRBJ1-1,few,NA,TRBV20-1,TGCAGTGCTAGGCGCGGGGGGAACACTGAAGCTTTCTTT,CSARRGGNTEAFF
TRBJ2-5,few,TRBD2,TRBV7-9,TGTGCCAGCAGCCAGCGGGAGTTGAGTTGGGAGACCCAGTACTTC,CASSQRELSWETQYF
TRBJ2-4,NA,TRBD2,TRBV20-1,TGCAGTGCTAGTCCAGCGGGGGGGCGGTCCAAAAACATTCAGTACTTC,CSASPAGGRSKNIQYF
TRBJ2-1,NA,TRBD2,TRBV28,TGTGCCAGCAGTTTAGCGCCTGGGGTAGCGGGGGACAATGAGCAGTTCTTC,CASSLAPGVAGDNEQFF
TRBJ2-6,NA,NA,TRBV6-5,TGTGCCAGCAGAGCTCAGGGTGTTGGGGCCAACGTCCTGACTTTC,CASRAQGVGANVLTF
TRBJ1-6,few,NA,TRBV4-1,TGCGCCAGCAGCCAAGTTCCTAATTCACCCCTCCACTTT,CASSQVPNSPLHF
TRBJ2-1,NA,TRBD1,TRBV29-1,TGCAGCGTTGTACCGTTAACAGGGGTCTACAATGAGCAGTTCTTC,CSVVPLTGVYNEQFF
TRBJ2-3,few,NA,TRBV15,TGTGCCACCAGCGACTACCCCGCTGGGACAGATACGCAGTATTTT,CATSDYPAGTDTQYF